The 27 T cell receptor beta chains in this list originate from one sample, sequenced in a study of T cell responses to AZD1222 COVID-19 vaccine. The repertoire was sequenced with immunoSEQ multiplex PCR; TCRdb's copy has only in-frame clones and lacks some. The sample holds 150,000 to 200,000 clones, around 92% seen once. The sample here was peripheral blood, taken on day 0 of AZD1222 vaccination. These receptor sequences come from an adult in good health.

The chain joins TRBV7-8 to TRBJ1-2; no firm D call. CDR3 length: 14 amino acids. Germline-derived CDR1 and CDR2 are SGHVS and FQNEAQ. V was pared by 5 bases and J by 7 bases, with 17 bases between. CDR3 sequence reads: CASSQLILTGGYTF. The CDR3 DNA sequence: TGTGCCAGCAGCCAATTGATTCTTACTGGTGGCTACACCTTC. Based on the CDR3 plus reference TRBV7-8 and TRBJ1-2, the full variable domain is GAGVSQSPRYKVAKRGQDVALRCDPISGHVSLFWYQQALGQGPEFLTYFQNEAQLDKSGLPSDRFFAERPEGSVSTLKIQRTQQEDSAVYLCASSQLILTGGYTFGSGTRLTVV.

In the case of this clone: A junction end diverges from the germline sequence, so it may reflect a read error. The V gene is TRBV7-9, the J gene TRBJ2-7, with D uncertain. The CDR3 has 11 residues. CDR1 SEHNR and CDR2 FQNEAQ come from the germline V gene (reference sequence). The CDR3 sequence: CASSLSHEQYF. DNA of the CDR3: TGTGCCAGCAGCCTCTCCCACGAGCAGTACTTC.

The V gene is TRBV9, the J gene TRBJ2-7, with D possibly matching TRBD2 (6 bases). With 4 bases removed from V and 2 bases from J, the gap between germline ends came to 16 bases. From germline, CDR1 is SGDLS and CDR2 YYNGEE. This CDR3 has 15 residues. As DNA, the CDR3 is TGTGCCAGCAGCAAGACCGGGACTGCTACCTACGAGCAGTACTTC. This codes for CASSKTGTATYEQYF.

This clone is categorized as medium-sized. This may be a read error, as it is one base from a much larger clone. V and J are TRBV7-9 and TRBJ2-1; 8 positions agree with TRBD2. Germline loops: CDR1 SEHNR, CDR2 FQNEAQ (reference sequence). The CDR3 is made up of 19 amino acids. J lost 5 bases, V lost 0 bases, and 15 bases had no gene match. The CDR3 DNA reads TGTGCCAGCAGCTTAGCGCTAAGGGGGGCGGGGGGCCCAAACAATGAGCAGTTCTTC. It encodes CASSLALRGAGGPNNEQFF.

The sample holds one count of this clone. The chain uses TRBV30 and TRBJ1-1, with D uncertain. Germline assignment: CDR1 GTSNPN and CDR2 SVGIG (reference sequence). This CDR3 region has 13 residues. Trimming took off 4 bases at V and 0 bases at J, with 9 bases between the two ends. In DNA, the CDR3 is TGTGCCTGGAACGGACGGCTGAACACTGAAGCTTTCTTT. It specifies CAWNGRLNTEAFF.

DNA of the CDR3: TGTGCCAGCAGTTACGTCAGCCTTAACTATGGCTACACCTTC. Residues: CASSYVSLNYGYTF. The genes are TRBV6-2 or TRBV6-3 and TRBJ1-2; D gene uncertain. V lost 2 bases and J lost 1, with 8 bases in between. This CDR3 is built from 14 residues. The germline CDR1 and CDR2 sequences are MNHEY and SVGEGT.

J is TRBJ1-3 and V is TRBV6-5; D call uncertain. This CDR3 is 14 amino acids long. With 8 bases removed from V and 7 bases from J, the gap between germline ends came to 18 bases. In germline, CDR1 is MNHEY, CDR2 SVGAGI. The CDR3 here is CASARLGSRNTIYF. The CDR3, as DNA: TGTGCCAGCGCCCGGTTAGGGTCACGGAACACCATATATTTT.

The chain is built from TRBV27 and TRBJ2-2; 8 nucleotides line up with TRBD1. Unmatched junction bases numbered 9, after V lost 5 bases and J lost 4 bases. In germline, CDR1 is MNHEY, CDR2 SMNVEV (reference sequence). The CDR3 contains 16 residues. This chain's CDR3 is CASSSTGGRVTGELFF. In DNA, the CDR3 is TGTGCCAGCAGTAGTACAGGGGGTCGCGTCACCGGGGAGCTGTTTTTT.

The chain is built from TRBV24-1 and TRBJ1-1; possible D gene TRBD1, 6 bases. The germline CDR1 and CDR2 sequences are KGHDR and SFDVKD. The CDR3 contains 13 residues. Trimming cost V 5 bases and J 6 bases, with 12 bases left between them. The CDR3 DNA follows: TGTGCCACCAGTGGGTGGGGGGCTCCTGAAGCTTTCTTT. Its translation: CATSGWGAPEAFF.

The chain has TRBV19 and TRBJ2-4, with 9 bases matching TRBD2. The V segment lost 6 bases and the J segment 3 bases; nucleotides outside the gene matches: 9. Germline CDR1 is LNHDA and CDR2 is SQIVND (reference sequence). This CDR3 comprises 16 residues. The CDR3 loop is CASSDRREGRKNIQYF. CDR3 bases: TGTGCCAGTAGCGATCGGCGGGAGGGCCGCAAAAACATTCAGTACTTC.

This chain joins TRBV19 and TRBJ1-2; TRBD1 aligns across 11 bases. From germline, CDR1 is LNHDA and CDR2 SQIVND (reference sequence). V gave up 6 bases and J gave up 3 bases; unmatched junction bases: 6. The CDR3 covers 15 residues. The CDR3 here is CASSSWTGGDYGYTF. The CDR3 bases are TGTGCCAGTAGCTCCTGGACAGGGGGCGACTATGGCTACACCTTC.

V and J are TRBV7-3 and TRBJ1-1; D is ambiguous. CDR1 SGHTA and CDR2 FQGTGA come from the germline V gene. There are 13 residues in the CDR3. Trimming removed 2 bases from V and 5 bases from J, with 9 bases in between. The CDR3 is CASSLEDVTEAFF. The CDR3 DNA is TGTGCCAGCAGCTTAGAGGATGTAACTGAAGCTTTCTTT.

This clone was picked up a small number of times. The chain carries TRBV28 and TRBJ1-2; D gene unclear. The germline V and J ends were trimmed by 10 bases and 8 bases, with 11 bases remaining between them. The CDR3 is 10 amino acids. The germline V gene encodes CDR1 MDHEN and CDR2 SYDVKM. The CDR3 sequence: CATHGYGYTF. For the CDR3, the DNA is TGTGCCACGCATGGGTACGGCTACACCTTC.

The chain links TRBV6-6 to TRBJ1-5; D gene uncertain. CDR3 length: 13 residues. V was trimmed by 2 bases and J by 6 bases, leaving 8 bases between them. Germline V CDR1 and CDR2: MNHNY, SVGAGI (reference sequence). As DNA, the CDR3 is TGTGCCAGCAGTTACGACGGGGTTCAGCCCCAGCATTTT. The encoded protein is CASSYDGVQPQHF.

This clone was seen just once. V is TRBV10-3 and J is TRBJ2-1; 11 nucleotides line up with TRBD2. CDR3 length equals 11 residues. After removal of 10 bases from V and 10 bases from J, the junction contained 3 bases not matched to a gene. Germline CDR1 reads ENHRY; CDR2 reads SYGVKD. CDR3 amino acids: CATLAGGEQFF. CDR3 DNA sequence: TGTGCCACCCTAGCGGGGGGAGAGCAGTTCTTC.

The CDR3 loop is CATSDPGTSGRITDTQYF. The CDR3 coding sequence is TGTGCCACCAGTGACCCCGGGACTAGCGGGAGGATCACAGATACGCAGTATTTT. The rearrangement links TRBV24-1 to TRBJ2-3; the match to TRBD2 covers 15 bases. J gave up 2 bases and V 4 bases, and 6 bases lay outside the gene matches. The CDR3 runs 18 residues. CDR1 is KGHDR, CDR2 SFDVKD, per germline.

The chain recombines TRBV7-9 with TRBJ2-1, with D possibly TRBD1 on 8 matching bases. V lost 4 bases and J 8 bases, leaving 18 bases between the germline ends. The CDR3 is 15 residues long. Germline CDR1 and CDR2: SEHNR and FQNEAQ (reference sequence). The CDR3 sequence is CASSWTDRGGDEQFF. DNA of the CDR3: TGTGCCAGCAGCTGGACCGACAGGGGAGGGGATGAGCAGTTCTTC.

The chain combines TRBV6-5 with TRBJ1-5; D may be TRBD1 (5 bases). In germline, CDR1 is MNHEY, CDR2 SVGAGI. Between the trimmed V and J ends, which lost 5 bases and 0 bases, there was a span of 11 bases. The CDR3 has 15 residues. The CDR3 is CASSPRDASNQPQHF. The CDR3 nucleotides are TGTGCCAGCAGTCCTAGGGACGCTAGCAATCAGCCCCAGCATTTT.

The J gene is TRBJ2-7, the V gene TRBV4-2, with a weak D call TRBD2 (5 bases). CDR1 LGHNA and CDR2 YNFKEQ come from the germline V gene. The CDR3 is made up of 13 amino acids. The ends were cut back, 0 bases at V and 7 bases at J, with 10 bases in the middle. The CDR3 nucleotides are TGTGCCAGCAGCCAAGATCGAGGGTTTGAGCAGTACGTC. Its protein product is CASSQDRGFEQYV.

V is TRBV7-9 and J is TRBJ1-6, with TRBD1 identical over 7 bases. With 5 bases clipped from V and 10 bases from J, the junction kept 14 bases outside the gene matches. CDR1 is SEHNR, CDR2 FQNEAQ, per germline (reference sequence). There are 16 residues in the CDR3. In nucleotides, the CDR3 is TGTGCCAGCAGCCCGAACCAGGGGGTGAGAGTCTCACCCCTCCACTTT. The encoded protein is CASSPNQGVRVSPLHF. Drawing the rest from reference TRBV7-9 and TRBJ1-6, the complete variable domain is DTGVSQNPRHKITKRGQNVTFRCDPISEHNRLYWYRQTLGQGPEFLTYFQNEAQLEKSRLLSDRFSAERPKGSFSTLEIQRTEQGDSAMYLCASSPNQGVRVSPLHFGNGTRLTVT.

The chain uses TRBV21-1 and TRBJ2-7; the D segment call TRBD1 is taken from the table without a DNA check. TRBV21-1 is tagged as a pseudogene. The CDR3 spans 15 residues. The CDR3 DNA reads TGTGCCAGCAGGGAAAGCTCGACAGCAACCTACGAGCAGTACGTC. It is translated as CASRESSTATYEQYV.

The chain links TRBV7-9 to TRBJ2-2, with D perhaps TRBD1 or TRBD2 (5 bases each). V dropped 5 bases and J dropped 2 bases, with 15 bases sitting between them. This CDR3 spans 16 amino acids. Germline V lookup: CDR1 SEHNR, CDR2 FQNEAQ (reference sequence). The CDR3 here is CASSTQPGRNTGELFF. The DNA for the CDR3 is TGTGCCAGCAGCACCCAACCGGGACGAAACACCGGGGAGCTGTTTTTT. Full variable domain (outside the CDR3, taken from reference TRBV7-9 and TRBJ2-2): DTGVSQNPRHKITKRGQNVTFRCDPISEHNRLYWYRQTLGQGPEFLTYFQNEAQLEKSRLLSDRFSAERPKGSFSTLEIQRTEQGDSAMYLCASSTQPGRNTGELFFGEGSRLTVL.

The chain has TRBV12-3 or TRBV12-4 and TRBJ2-7; 10 nucleotides agree with TRBD1. This CDR3 spans 13 amino acids. The junction had 3 bases not matched to a gene; V was cut back by 7 bases and J by 3 bases. The CDR3 region is CASKGQGSYEQYV. CDR3 nucleotide sequence: TGTGCCAGCAAGGGACAGGGGAGCTACGAGCAGTACGTC.

The chain is built from TRBV7-2 and TRBJ2-1; 9 nucleotides agree with TRBD2. CDR3 length equals 14 residues. CDR1 and CDR2 (germline): SGHTA, FQGNSA. J was trimmed by 9 bases and V by 3 bases; bases with no gene match: 6. The CDR3: CASSLGGGAAEQFF. The DNA of the CDR3 is TGTGCCAGCAGCTTGGGCGGGGGGGCCGCTGAGCAGTTCTTC.

Remarks on this clone: At one end the junction does not follow the germline gene, possibly because of a read error. The chain employs TRBV7-9 and TRBJ1-5; possible D gene TRBD1, 6 bases. CDR1 and CDR2 from the germline V gene are SEHNR and FQNEAQ (reference sequence). The CDR3 length is 16 residues. CDR3 nucleotides: TGTGCCAGCAGCTTACTTCCTACAGGGCGAGGACAGCCCCACCATTTT. Encoded protein: CASSLLPTGRGQPHHF.

The rearrangement uses TRBV10-3 and TRBJ1-6, with D unclear. There are 13 residues in the CDR3. The V gene lost 2 bases and the J gene lost 8 bases, with 7 bases spanning the gap. From germline, CDR1 is ENHRY and CDR2 SYGVKD. CDR3 DNA: TGTGCCATCAGTGAGACTTCAGATTCACCCCTCCACTTT. Translated: CAISETSDSPLHF.

The V gene is TRBV7-8, the J gene TRBJ1-2; D is unresolved. V was cut by 1 base and J by 2 bases, with 8 bases left in between. CDR3 length: 14 residues. Germline lookup yields CDR1 SGHVS and CDR2 FQNEAQ. In nucleotides, the CDR3 is TGTGCCAGCAGCTTAGGCCGGGTGAACTATGGCTACACCTTC. Protein product: CASSLGRVNYGYTF.